The source of this TCR beta chain is a study of CD8+ T cells in alopecia areata. Study-wide results and limits: In blood and scalp, many expanded lesional clones persisted during tofacitinib.

Extraction of RNA preceded its reverse transcription into cDNA, which served as the sequencing template. Sequencing was performed with immunoSEQ multiplex PCR; in TCRdb, only in-frame clones are kept and a portion is missing. Of some 170,000 clones listed, about 54% are singletons. Treatment noted: oral pan-JAK inhibitor, 5-10 mg twice daily. Unmatched junction bases numbered 1, after V lost 6 bases and J lost 0 bases. Germline V CDR1 and CDR2: KGHSH, LQKENI. This CDR3 has 15 residues. Concerning this clone itself: The antigen remains undetermined.

J is TRBJ2-6 and V is TRBV18; 8 bases align to TRBD1. This receptor was taken from a human donor with alopecia areata. Material: CD4+ T cells sorted from blood, obtained between weeks 55 and 65, from a patient treated with tofacitinib. In nucleotides, the CDR3 is TGTGCCAGCTCCGACAGGGGCTCTGGGGCCAACGTCCTGACTTTC. As protein: CASSDRGSGANVLTF.